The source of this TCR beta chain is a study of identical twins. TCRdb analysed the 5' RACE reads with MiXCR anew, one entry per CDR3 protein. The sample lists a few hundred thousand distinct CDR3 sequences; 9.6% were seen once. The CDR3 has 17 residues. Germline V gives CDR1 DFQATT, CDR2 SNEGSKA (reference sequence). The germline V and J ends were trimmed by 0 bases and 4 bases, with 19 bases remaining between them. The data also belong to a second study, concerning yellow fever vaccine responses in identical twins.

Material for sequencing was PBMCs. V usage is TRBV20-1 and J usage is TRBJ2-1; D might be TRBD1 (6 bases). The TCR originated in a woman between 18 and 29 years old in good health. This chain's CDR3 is CSARDSRGSKRYNEQFF. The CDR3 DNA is TGCAGTGCTAGAGATAGCAGGGGATCAAAACGATACAATGAGCAGTTCTTC.